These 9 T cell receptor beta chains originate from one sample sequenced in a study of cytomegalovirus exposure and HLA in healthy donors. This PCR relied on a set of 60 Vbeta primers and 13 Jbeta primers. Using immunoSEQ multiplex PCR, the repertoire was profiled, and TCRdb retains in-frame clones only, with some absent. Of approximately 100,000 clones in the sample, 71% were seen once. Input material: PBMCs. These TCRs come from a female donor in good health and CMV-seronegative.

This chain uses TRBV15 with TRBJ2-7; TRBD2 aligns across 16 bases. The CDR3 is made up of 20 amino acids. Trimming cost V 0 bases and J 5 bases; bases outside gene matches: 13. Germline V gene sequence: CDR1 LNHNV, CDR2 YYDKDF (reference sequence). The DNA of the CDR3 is TGTGCCACCAGCAGAGATTACTCCTCGGGACTAGCGGGAGGGCGAAACGAGCAGTACTTC. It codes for CATSRDYSSGLAGGRNEQYF.

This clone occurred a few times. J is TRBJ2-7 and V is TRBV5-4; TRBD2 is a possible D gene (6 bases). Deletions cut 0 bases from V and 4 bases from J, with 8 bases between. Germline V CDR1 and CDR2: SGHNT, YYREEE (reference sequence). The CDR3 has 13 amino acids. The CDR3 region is CASSLGTTYEQYF. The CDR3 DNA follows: TGTGCCAGCAGCTTGGGGACTACTTACGAGCAGTACTTC.

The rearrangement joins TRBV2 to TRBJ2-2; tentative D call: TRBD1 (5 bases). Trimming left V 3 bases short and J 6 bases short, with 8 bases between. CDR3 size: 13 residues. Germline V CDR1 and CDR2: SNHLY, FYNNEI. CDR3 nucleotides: TGTGCCAGCAGTGACAGACAGCCCGGGGAGCTGTTTTTT. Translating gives CASSDRQPGELFF.

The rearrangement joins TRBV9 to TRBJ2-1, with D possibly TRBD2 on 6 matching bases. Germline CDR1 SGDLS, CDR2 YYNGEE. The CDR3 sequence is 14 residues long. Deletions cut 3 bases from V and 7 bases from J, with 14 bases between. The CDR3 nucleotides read TGTGCCAGCAGCGAACTGGGACTGCCGAATGAGCAGTTCTTC. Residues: CASSELGLPNEQFF.

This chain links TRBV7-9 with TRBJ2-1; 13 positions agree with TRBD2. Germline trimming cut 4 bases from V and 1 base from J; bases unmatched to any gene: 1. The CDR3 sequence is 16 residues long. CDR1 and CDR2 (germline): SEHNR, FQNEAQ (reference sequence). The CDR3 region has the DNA TGTGCCAGCAGCTCGACTAGCGGGAGGTCCTACAATGAGCAGTTCTTC. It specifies CASSSTSGRSYNEQFF.

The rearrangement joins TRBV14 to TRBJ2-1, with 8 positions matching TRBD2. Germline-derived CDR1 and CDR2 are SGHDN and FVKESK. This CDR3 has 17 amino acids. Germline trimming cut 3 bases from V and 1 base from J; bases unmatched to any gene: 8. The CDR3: CASSHEAGRGSYNEQFF. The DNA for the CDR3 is TGTGCCAGCAGCCACGAGGCCGGGAGGGGATCCTACAATGAGCAGTTCTTC. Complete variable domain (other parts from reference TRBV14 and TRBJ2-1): EAGVTQFPSHSVIEKGQTVTLRCDPISGHDNLYWYRRVMGKEIKFLLHFVKESKQDESGMPNNRFLAERTGGTYSTLKVQPAELEDSGVYFCASSHEAGRGSYNEQFFGPGTRLTVL.

CDR3 coding DNA: TGTGCCAGCAGAATCCAGGGTTCTAATGAAAAACTGTTTTTT. It encodes CASRIQGSNEKLFF. The chain couples TRBV27 to TRBJ1-4, with TRBD1 as a possible D gene (5 bases). CDR3 length: 14 residues. The V end was cut by 6 bases, the J end by 3 bases, with 11 bases between. The germline gives CDR1 MNHEY, CDR2 SMNVEV (reference sequence).

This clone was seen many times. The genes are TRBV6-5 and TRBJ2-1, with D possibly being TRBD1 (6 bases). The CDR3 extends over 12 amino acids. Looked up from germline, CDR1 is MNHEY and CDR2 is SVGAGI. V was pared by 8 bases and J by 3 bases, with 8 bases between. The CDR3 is CASGQNYNEQFF. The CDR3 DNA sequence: TGTGCCAGCGGACAGAACTACAATGAGCAGTTCTTC.

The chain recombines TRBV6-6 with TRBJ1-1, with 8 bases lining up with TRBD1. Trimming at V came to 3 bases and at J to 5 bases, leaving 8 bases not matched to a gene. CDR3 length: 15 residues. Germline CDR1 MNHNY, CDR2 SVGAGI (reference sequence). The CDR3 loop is CASSYPQGARTEAFF. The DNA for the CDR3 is TGTGCCAGCAGTTATCCCCAGGGGGCACGGACTGAAGCTTTCTTT.